This TCR beta chain was sequenced in a study of cytomegalovirus exposure and HLA in healthy donors. For the study at large: It was reported in a later analysis that the 90 to 150 validation repertoires used the same platform as the 550 to 800 first-cohort repertoires.

On this clone: Antigen specificity is unknown.

Study-wide points: Diagnosis of cytomegalovirus status made by the classifier reportedly showed high specificity and sensitivity. Among TCR beta chains, those listed as cytomegalovirus-associated numbered under 200. Clusters of TCRs from the first cohort tended to co-occur in the 110 or so validation repertoires (as a later analysis found).

Produced via immunoSEQ multiplex PCR; TCRdb's table is partial and in-frame only. The top ten clones hold over 0.9% of a sample with 300,000 to 350,000 clones, 88% of them seen once. There are 17 residues in the CDR3. From germline, CDR1 is SGHTA and CDR2 FQGNSA. Trimming took off 2 bases at V and 6 bases at J, with 22 bases between the two ends. This TCR came from a man aged 25-40 years in good health and CMV-seronegative. Sequencing used PBMCs. The rearrangement uses TRBV7-2 and TRBJ1-1; tentative D call: TRBD1 (6 bases). The CDR3 here is CASSLMDRIGTRSEAFF. CDR3 coding DNA: TGTGCCAGCAGCTTAATGGACAGAATCGGTACCCGGTCTGAAGCTTTCTTT. The variable domain in full, with the rest retrieved from reference TRBV7-2 and TRBJ1-1, is GAGVSQSPSNKVTEKGKDVELRCDPISGHTALYWYRQSLGQGLEFLIYFQGNSAPDKSGLPSDRFSAERTGGSVSTLTIQRTQQEDSAVYLCASSLMDRIGTRSEAFFGQGTRLTVV.